This passage covers 4 T cell receptor beta chains from one sample sequenced in a study of T cells in localized non-small cell lung cancer. The method was immunoSEQ multiplex PCR; TCRdb's version includes in-frame clones alone and lacks a portion of them. In the table there are under 3,500 clones, roughly two fifths of which are singletons. Source: normal lung tissue next to the tumor, taken before any cancer treatment. The receptors were sampled from a woman aged 35 to 75 with stage I lung adenocarcinoma.

This clone rates as large. This chain connects TRBV11-3 to TRBJ1-1, with D hard to call. The V and J ends lost 5 bases and 9 bases respectively, with 19 bases between them. Per the germline V gene, CDR1 is SGHNT and CDR2 is YENEEA. CDR3 length equals 14 residues. CDR3 loop: CASSRHDRNDKAFF. In DNA, the CDR3 is TGTGCCAGCAGCCGCCATGACCGAAATGACAAAGCTTTCTTT.

The chain employs TRBV29-1 and TRBJ2-3, with 9 bases aligning to TRBD1. This CDR3 spans 14 amino acids. Trimming took 4 bases from V and 3 from J; bases not matched to a gene: 5. Germline CDR1 and CDR2: SQVTM and ANQGSEA. CDR3: CSVGSDRGTDTQYF. CDR3 sequence (DNA): TGCAGCGTTGGGTCGGACAGGGGAACAGATACGCAGTATTTT.

The V call is TRBV19, the J call TRBJ2-1; TRBD2 agrees at 8 bases. V was pared by 2 bases and J by 0 bases, with 0 bases of the junction left unmatched. The germline V gene encodes CDR1 LNHDA and CDR2 SQIVND (reference sequence). The CDR3 covers 15 residues. The chain's CDR3 is CASSISGSSYNEQFF. In nucleotides, the CDR3 is TGTGCCAGTAGTATAAGCGGGAGCTCCTACAATGAGCAGTTCTTC.

This clone was picked up a small number of times. The rearrangement joins TRBV6-8 to TRBJ2-7, with 8 positions matching TRBD2. Germline CDR1 is MNHGY and CDR2 is SAAAGT. CDR3 length equals 16 residues. Trimming at V came to 4 bases and at J to 4 bases, leaving 12 bases not matched to a gene. The CDR3 DNA follows: TGTGCCAGCAGTTTACGTGTGGTTGGGACTAGGTACGAGCAGTACTTC. Translation: CASSLRVVGTRYEQYF.